These 30 T cell receptor beta chains were sequenced from one sample in a study of blood T cells in healthy people across ages. Sample-barcoded 5' priming and a J-beta primer mix drove a second PCR of roughly 6 to 12 cycles. TCRdb reprocessed the 5' RACE reads via MiXCR and lists one record per CDR3 protein. Of about 1.8 million distinct CDR3 sequences in the sample, roughly 50% were seen once. The sample taken for sequencing was blood. Every receptor here comes from a woman between 40 and 55 years old in good health.

This clonotype was counted only a few times. Written as DNA, the CDR3 is TGCAGCACCCTAACAGGTTACGAGCAGTACTTC. This gives the protein CSTLTGYEQYF. This chain joins TRBV20-1 and TRBJ2-7; D is perhaps TRBD1 (5 bases). CDR1 and CDR2 from the germline V gene are DFQATT and SNEGSKA (reference sequence). There are 11 residues in the CDR3.

The V and J genes are TRBV7-6 and TRBJ2-3; the D is unclear. V gave up 1 base and J gave up 4 bases, with 9 bases separating them. CDR1 is SGHVS and CDR2 is FNYEAQ in the germline V gene. The CDR3 runs to 14 residues. CDR3 DNA: TGTGCCAGCAGCTTAGAACCGGGCGCAGATACGCAGTATTTT. This gives the protein CASSLEPGADTQYF. Looking up the rest from reference TRBV7-6 and TRBJ2-3 gives the full variable domain: GAGVSQSPRYKVTKRGQDVALRCDPISGHVSLYWYRQALGQGPEFLTYFNYEAQQDKSGLPNDRFSAERPEGSISTLTIQRTEQRDSAMYRCASSLEPGADTQYFGPGTRLTVL.

The gene calls are TRBV7-8 and TRBJ1-4; D unclear. This CDR3 has 15 residues. Looked up from germline, CDR1 is SGHVS and CDR2 is FQNEAQ. V lost 1 base and J 5 bases, leaving 11 bases between the germline ends. The CDR3 region is CASSLVGGENEKLFF. In nucleotides, the CDR3 is TGTGCCAGCAGCTTAGTGGGAGGCGAGAATGAAAAACTGTTTTTT.

This chain uses TRBV28 with TRBJ2-7; D ambiguous. CDR3 length: 13 residues. V lost 4 bases and J lost 7, with 14 bases in between. Per germline, CDR1 MDHEN and CDR2 SYDVKM. The CDR3 coding sequence is TGTGCCAGCAGTTCCCCCAACGGCCGTGAGCAGTACTTC. It codes for CASSSPNGREQYF.

The chain uses TRBV12-3 or TRBV12-4 and TRBJ1-4, with a tentative D call TRBD1 (6 bases). The CDR3 covers 16 residues. V lost 3 bases to trimming and J lost 7 bases, with 18 bases between them. CDR3: CASSFGPRGVGEKLFF. Written as DNA, the CDR3 is TGTGCCAGCAGTTTCGGTCCCAGGGGAGTGGGTGAAAAACTGTTTTTT.

The genes are TRBV6-1 and TRBJ2-3, with TRBD2 identical over 8 bases. Losses at the gene ends were 6 bases for V and 4 bases for J; bases not matched to a gene: 9. The CDR3 length is 15 residues. Germline CDR1 reads MNHNS; CDR2 reads SASEGT. CDR3 amino acids: CASSQRGGSADTQYF. DNA for the CDR3: TGTGCCAGCAGCCAACGGGGGGGTTCCGCAGATACGCAGTATTTT.

This rearrangement joins TRBV20-1 to TRBJ1-5; no definite D call. Germline V CDR1 and CDR2: DFQATT, SNEGSKA (reference sequence). The length of the CDR3 is 15 residues. The V end lost 2 bases, the J end lost 6 bases, and 17 bases lay between the germline ends. CDR3 sequence (DNA): TGCAGTGCTAGACTTAGGGCCCGGGCGAGTCAGCCCCAGCATTTT. It yields the protein CSARLRARASQPQHF.

This chain links TRBV20-1 with TRBJ1-4, with TRBD1 as a possible D gene (5 bases). V was clipped by 4 bases and J by 5 bases, with 11 bases between them. CDR3 length equals 13 residues. Germline CDR1 and CDR2: DFQATT and SNEGSKA (reference sequence). The CDR3 DNA follows: TGCAGTGCTATTCGACAGCTCAATGAAAAACTGTTTTTT. This codes for CSAIRQLNEKLFF.

This clonotype was seen just once. J is TRBJ2-4 and V is TRBV6-2 or TRBV6-3; 7 bases line up with TRBD1. The CDR3 is 16 residues long. Trimming removed 10 bases from V and 4 bases from J; junction bases left unmatched: 16. The germline gives CDR1 MNHEY, CDR2 SVGEGT. CDR3 residues: CATVRRETGTKNIQYF. CDR3 DNA: TGTGCCACTGTCCGGCGAGAGACAGGGACAAAAAACATTCAGTACTTC.

The J gene is TRBJ2-3, the V gene TRBV6-6, with D tentatively TRBD1 (6 bases). The CDR3 contains 15 residues. The V end lost 7 bases, the J end lost 8 bases, and 22 bases lay between the germline ends. CDR1 and CDR2 (germline): MNHNY, SVGAGI (reference sequence). CDR3 DNA: TGTGCCAGCAAGGGGGACCTTAGCCGGACAAGTACGCAGTATTTT. This translates into CASKGDLSRTSTQYF.

In this sample, this clonotype turned up a few times. This chain uses TRBV6-6 with TRBJ2-3, with no clear D. Germline assignment: CDR1 MNHNY and CDR2 SVGAGI (reference sequence). V was pared by 8 bases and J by 0 bases, with 12 bases between. There are 14 residues in the CDR3. CDR3 protein: CASEGGASTDTQYF. The CDR3 DNA reads TGTGCCAGCGAAGGTGGAGCAAGCACAGATACGCAGTATTTT.

This chain uses TRBV7-2 with TRBJ2-7, with D perhaps assigned TRBD1 or TRBD2 (6 bases each). Between the trimmed V and J ends, which lost 3 bases and 3 bases, there was a span of 12 bases. CDR3 size: 14 residues. Per germline, CDR1 SGHTA and CDR2 FQGNSA. The CDR3 DNA reads TGTGCCAGCAGCTTGGAGGGGGGAGACTACGAGCAGTACTTC. Protein sequence: CASSLEGGDYEQYF. Complete variable domain (other parts from reference TRBV7-2 and TRBJ2-7): GAGVSQSPSNKVTEKGKDVELRCDPISGHTALYWYRQSLGQGLEFLIYFQGNSAPDKSGLPSDRFSAERTGGSVSTLTIQRTQQEDSAVYLCASSLEGGDYEQYFGPGTRLTVT.

This clonotype showed up just a few times. J is TRBJ1-2 and V is TRBV4-3; D gene unclear. V lost 4 bases and J 0 bases, leaving 30 bases between the germline ends. Germline V gene lookup returns CDR1 LGHNA and CDR2 YSLEER. The CDR3 is 21 residues long. CDR3 coding DNA: TGCGCCAGCAGCCCATCTCCAATCCGTGGAGTAGGTCATCTTCCTAACTATGGCTACACCTTC. Protein product: CASSPSPIRGVGHLPNYGYTF.

There are a few counts of this clonotype. The V and J genes are TRBV4-2 and TRBJ2-1; either TRBD1 or TRBD2 may supply D (5 bases each). This CDR3 has 12 amino acids. V gave up 1 base and J gave up 10 bases, with 8 bases separating them. Germline V CDR1 and CDR2: LGHNA, YNFKEQ. This CDR3 is CASSQGGPEQFF. CDR3 nucleotides: TGTGCCAGCAGCCAAGGGGGACCGGAGCAGTTCTTC.

The chain combines TRBV27 with TRBJ2-1, with 12 bases that match TRBD2. V shed 7 bases, J shed 4 bases, and the junction held 8 bases outside the gene matches. The CDR3 covers 16 residues. Germline CDR1 MNHEY, CDR2 SMNVEV (reference sequence). CDR3 region: CASNPSGGARYNEQFF. CDR3 DNA sequence: TGTGCCAGCAATCCTAGCGGGGGGGCGAGATACAATGAGCAGTTCTTC.

This chain links TRBV15 with TRBJ2-5; D gene ambiguous. Trimming took 5 bases from V and 4 from J, leaving 17 bases between them. CDR1 and CDR2 (germline): LNHNV, YYDKDF (reference sequence). The CDR3 sequence is 15 residues long. For the CDR3, the DNA is TGTGCCACCAGCTTGGGGTCTGGTTCCCCAGAGACCCAGTACTTC. Protein sequence: CATSLGSGSPETQYF.

The chain recombines TRBV7-9 with TRBJ2-2, with 7 nucleotides matching TRBD1. The CDR3 sequence is 16 residues long. V was clipped by 5 bases and J by 2 bases; unmatched bases: 8. Germline V lookup: CDR1 SEHNR, CDR2 FQNEAQ (reference sequence). The CDR3 sequence is CASSAQGVPNTGELFF. The CDR3 bases are TGTGCCAGCAGCGCTCAGGGGGTACCTAACACCGGGGAGCTGTTTTTT.

This chain links TRBV6-2 or TRBV6-3 with TRBJ1-5; TRBD1 agrees at 10 bases. CDR3 length equals 15 residues. Trimming cost V 5 bases and J 3 bases; bases outside gene matches: 4. Germline values: CDR1 MNHEY, CDR2 SVGEGT. CDR3 protein: CASSTGTGDNQPQHF. In DNA form, the CDR3 reads TGTGCCAGCAGTACCGGGACAGGGGACAATCAGCCCCAGCATTTT.

The rearrangement links TRBV20-1 to TRBJ2-7; D tentatively reads TRBD1 or TRBD2 (6 bases each). V lost 5 bases and J 2 bases, leaving 19 bases between the germline ends. The CDR3 has 15 amino acids. CDR1 DFQATT and CDR2 SNEGSKA come from the germline V gene (reference sequence). Written as DNA, the CDR3 is TGCAGTGCTGGGGGGACACCACAGACCCCCTACGAGCAGTACTTC. Amino acid sequence: CSAGGTPQTPYEQYF.

This clonotype was counted between two and nine times. The gene calls are TRBV20-1 and TRBJ2-1; no firm D call. The CDR3 sequence is 10 residues long. The V end lost 5 bases, the J end lost 9 bases, and 8 bases lay between the germline ends. CDR1 DFQATT and CDR2 SNEGSKA come from the germline V gene (reference sequence). The CDR3 spells CSADPAEQFF. The CDR3 region has the DNA TGCAGTGCTGACCCCGCTGAGCAGTTCTTC.

V usage is TRBV4-2 and J usage is TRBJ1-1; 11 bases are a match to TRBD1. Germline lookup yields CDR1 LGHNA and CDR2 YNFKEQ. This CDR3 spans 18 amino acids. The V and J ends lost 1 base and 3 bases, in that order; junction bases with no gene match: 10. In DNA form, the CDR3 reads TGTGCCAGCAGCCAAGGGAACCGGGACAGGGGGAAGGACACTGAAGCTTTCTTT. Amino acids: CASSQGNRDRGKDTEAFF.

In this sample, this clonotype turned up many times. The J gene is TRBJ2-5, the V gene TRBV7-2; D remains unclear. This CDR3 has 14 residues. The germline V gene encodes CDR1 SGHTA and CDR2 FQGNSA. The germline V and J ends were trimmed by 1 base and 5 bases, with 11 bases remaining between them. The CDR3: CASSLVPRPETQYF. The CDR3 DNA sequence: TGTGCCAGCAGCTTAGTCCCTAGGCCGGAGACCCAGTACTTC.

The V and J genes are TRBV6-5 and TRBJ1-2, with D tentatively TRBD1 (5 bases). This CDR3 comprises 15 residues. The germline V gene has CDR1 MNHEY and CDR2 SVGAGI. V was trimmed by 0 bases and J by 7 bases, leaving 15 bases between them. CDR3 sequence: CASSYSRTYRSGYTF. The CDR3 coding sequence is TGTGCCAGCAGTTACTCAAGGACATACCGTTCTGGCTACACCTTC.

This clonotype came up a few times. The gene calls are TRBV12-3 or TRBV12-4 and TRBJ2-5, with D unresolved. Trimming left V 6 bases short and J 3 bases short, with 14 bases between. There are 14 residues in the CDR3. The CDR3 here is CASRASQVKETQYF. Here the CDR3 DNA reads TGTGCCAGCAGAGCTAGTCAGGTGAAAGAGACCCAGTACTTC.

The chain joins TRBV20-1 to TRBJ1-2; the match to TRBD1 covers 9 bases. Germline CDR1 is DFQATT and CDR2 is SNEGSKA (reference sequence). V gave up 6 bases and J gave up 0 bases; unmatched junction bases: 8. The CDR3 runs to 15 residues. The CDR3 DNA reads as TGCAGTGCAACCGGGACAGGGCGCCCTAACTATGGCTACACCTTC. Protein sequence: CSATGTGRPNYGYTF.

The rearrangement uses TRBV29-1 and TRBJ1-2; D remains ambiguous. The length of the CDR3 is 12 residues. V was cut by 4 bases and J by 4 bases, with 10 bases left in between. Germline CDR1 and CDR2: SQVTM and ANQGSEA. The CDR3 region has the DNA TGCAGCGTTGTTGAGGATTTCTATGGCTACACCTTC. It specifies CSVVEDFYGYTF.

Only a few counts were recorded for this clonotype. The rearrangement joins TRBV28 to TRBJ2-1, with 9 nucleotides matching TRBD2. The CDR3 spans 13 residues. In germline, CDR1 is MDHEN, CDR2 SYDVKM. The V segment lost 3 bases and the J segment 8 bases; nucleotides outside the gene matches: 2. CDR3 region: CASSFVAGDEQFF. CDR3 DNA: TGTGCCAGCAGTTTTGTAGCGGGGGATGAGCAGTTCTTC.

A few counts support this clonotype. V usage is TRBV3-1 and J usage is TRBJ2-1; tentative D call: TRBD2 (6 bases). Germline-derived CDR1 and CDR2 are LGHDT and YNNKEL (reference sequence). Trimming took 0 bases from V and 8 from J, leaving 8 bases between them. The CDR3 loop spans 13 amino acids. As DNA, the CDR3 is TGTGCCAGCAGCCAAGAGGGACTTTATGAGCAGTTCTTC. This translates into CASSQEGLYEQFF.

This chain links TRBV3-1 with TRBJ2-1, with TRBD2 matching over 8 bases. The trim removed 1 base at V and 8 bases at J, leaving 4 bases unmatched. This CDR3 comprises 14 residues. The germline V gene encodes CDR1 LGHDT and CDR2 YNNKEL (reference sequence). This chain's CDR3 is CASSQVGTRHEQFF. DNA of the CDR3: TGTGCCAGCAGCCAAGTCGGGACTAGGCATGAGCAGTTCTTC.

The rearrangement uses TRBV7-9 and TRBJ2-5, with D unclear. This CDR3 has 14 residues. The V end lost 5 bases, the J end lost 5 bases, and 15 bases lay between the germline ends. The V gene's germline CDR1 is SEHNR and CDR2 FQNEAQ (reference sequence). CDR3 region: CASSTYGQDETQYF. The CDR3 bases are TGTGCCAGCAGCACCTACGGGCAGGACGAGACCCAGTACTTC.